These 26 T cell receptor beta chains were sequenced from one sample in a study of a mutant IDH1 vaccine in newly diagnosed glioma. Time point reported: week 23, last vaccination. Alongside topical imiquimod, each dose of vaccine comprised 300 ug of mutant IDH1 20-mer peptide. Their cognate antigens are unknown. The repertoire was sequenced with immunoSEQ multiplex PCR; TCRdb's copy has only in-frame clones and lacks some. This sample has fewer than 45,000 clones, with about 79% found just once. Sample: PBMCs, taken from a glioma patient whose treatment included an IDH1 peptide vaccine. The receptors come from a woman between 40 and 55 years old with glioma. Some clones in this sample may be carry-over from other donors' samples.

This clone has only one observation. The V gene is TRBV5-6, the J gene TRBJ1-1; D unresolved. This CDR3 is 15 amino acids long. In germline, CDR1 is SGHDT, CDR2 YYEEEE. V was trimmed by 0 bases and J by 5 bases, leaving 14 bases between them. The CDR3 sequence is CASSLAGVSLTEAFF. As DNA, the CDR3 is TGTGCCAGCAGCTTGGCCGGTGTAAGTTTGACTGAAGCTTTCTTT.

The rearrangement links TRBV9 to TRBJ1-1, with a weak D call TRBD1 (5 bases). Between the trimmed V and J ends, which lost 0 bases and 4 bases, there was a span of 13 bases. Germline V lookup: CDR1 SGDLS, CDR2 YYNGEE. This CDR3 comprises 15 residues. The CDR3: CASSVVGFGGTEAFF. The DNA of the CDR3 is TGTGCCAGCAGCGTAGTGGGCTTTGGGGGCACTGAAGCTTTCTTT.

The chain has TRBV27 and TRBJ2-7, with TRBD1 matching 7 bases. Germline V lookup: CDR1 MNHEY, CDR2 SMNVEV (reference sequence). Trimming took 3 bases from V and 6 from J; bases not matched to a gene: 8. The CDR3 length is 14 residues. CDR3 DNA: TGTGCCAGCAGTTTGGGCAGGGGGTCGGGCGAGCAGTACTTC. It codes for CASSLGRGSGEQYF.

V and J are TRBV2 and TRBJ1-1, with 8 bases fitting TRBD1. V was clipped by 7 bases and J by 3 bases; unmatched bases: 4. The germline gives CDR1 SNHLY, CDR2 FYNNEI. There are 13 residues in the CDR3. The CDR3 sequence: CASMEGQDTEAFF. The CDR3 coding sequence is TGTGCCAGCATGGAGGGACAGGACACTGAAGCTTTCTTT.

The chain recombines TRBV5-8 with TRBJ1-5; TRBD1 might be the D (5 bases). CDR1 is SGHTS and CDR2 is YDEGEE in the germline V gene. CDR3 length equals 16 residues. The germline V and J ends were trimmed by 2 bases and 3 bases, with 15 bases remaining between them. The CDR3 DNA sequence: TGTGCCAGCAGCTTAGGGGTGCGGGGTCCCAATCAGCCCCAGCATTTT. It codes for CASSLGVRGPNQPQHF. The complete variable domain, with remaining parts taken from reference TRBV5-8 and TRBJ1-5, reads EAGVTQSPTHLIKTRGQQATLRCSPISGHTSVYWYQQALGLGLQFLLWYDEGEERNRGNFPPRFSGRQFPNYSSELNVNALELEDSALYLCASSLGVRGPNQPQHFGDGTRLSIL.

This clone was observed a few times. The CDR3 DNA reads as TGTGCCAGCAGTGGAGGGATTGAAGCTTTCTTT. This sequence encodes CASSGGIEAFF. The chain has TRBV2 and TRBJ1-1; D not certain. The germline V and J ends were trimmed by 4 bases and 7 bases, with 7 bases remaining between them. The CDR3 loop spans 11 amino acids. Germline V lookup: CDR1 SNHLY, CDR2 FYNNEI. Full variable domain (remainder filled in from reference TRBV2 and TRBJ1-1): EPEVTQTPSHQVTQMGQEVILRCVPISNHLYFYWYRQILGQKVEFLVSFYNNEISEKSEIFDDQFSVERPDGSNFTLKIRSTKLEDSAMYFCASSGGIEAFFGQGTRLTVV.

V is TRBV6-5 and J is TRBJ2-5, with 10 nucleotides matching TRBD2. Trimming took 5 bases from V and 4 from J; bases not matched to a gene: 7. The CDR3 covers 15 residues. Germline CDR1 MNHEY, CDR2 SVGAGI. CDR3 region: CASSPPAGGRETQYF. The CDR3 region has the DNA TGTGCCAGCAGTCCGCCAGCGGGGGGGCGAGAGACCCAGTACTTC.

By its share, this clone is medium-sized. The V and J genes are TRBV16 and TRBJ1-5; D not certain. This CDR3 contains 17 residues. Germline V gives CDR1 KGHSY, CDR2 FQNENV. Trimming cost V 0 bases and J 1 base, with 13 bases left between them. The CDR3 reads CASSQSRGQASNQPQHF. CDR3 nucleotide sequence: TGTGCCAGCAGCCAATCACGAGGGCAGGCCAGCAATCAGCCCCAGCATTTT.

The genes are TRBV5-4 and TRBJ2-7, with D possibly TRBD1 on 5 matching bases. CDR3 size: 15 residues. Trimming took off 4 bases at V and 5 bases at J, with 19 bases between the two ends. From germline, CDR1 is SGHNT and CDR2 YYREEE (reference sequence). CDR3 DNA: TGTGCCAGCAGCCCTGACAGCGAAGCGTACCACGAGCAGTACTTC. This sequence encodes CASSPDSEAYHEQYF.

This clone was seen only a few times. The chain has TRBV30 and TRBJ2-7, with D unresolved. The CDR3 contains 13 residues. CDR1 GTSNPN and CDR2 SVGIG come from the germline V gene (reference sequence). Trimming stripped 4 bases from V and 6 bases from J, with 16 bases between. Here the CDR3 DNA reads TGTGCCTGGATTCGGGCCCCTGCTAGCGAGCAGTACTTC. It yields the protein CAWIRAPASEQYF.

This sequence joins TRBV9 and TRBJ2-3, with D unresolved. The CDR3 has 14 amino acids. Germline CDR1 reads SGDLS; CDR2 reads YYNGEE. Deletions cut 1 base from V and 1 base from J, with 7 bases between. CDR3 region: CASSVTSGTDTQYF. For the CDR3, the DNA is TGTGCCAGCAGCGTAACCAGCGGCACAGATACGCAGTATTTT.

The rearrangement joins TRBV9 to TRBJ2-7; 7 nucleotides match TRBD1. This CDR3 comprises 15 residues. The germline CDR1 and CDR2 sequences are SGDLS and YYNGEE. V shed 0 bases and J 3 bases; nucleotides not matched to a gene: 6. CDR3 bases: TGTGCCAGCAGCGTAGCTGGGGCAGGGGGCTACGAGCAGTACTTC. Protein product: CASSVAGAGGYEQYF.

The gene calls are TRBV4-3 and TRBJ1-1; a weak D match, TRBD1 (5 bases). This CDR3 region has 12 residues. Trimming stripped 7 bases from V and 5 bases from J, with 11 bases between. Germline values: CDR1 LGHNA, CDR2 YSLEER. CDR3 sequence reads: CASKGLGTEAFF. CDR3 DNA sequence: TGCGCCAGCAAGGGGCTGGGAACTGAAGCTTTCTTT.

The chain employs TRBV7-9 and TRBJ2-5; a weak D match, TRBD2 (6 bases). Germline CDR1 is SEHNR and CDR2 is FQNEAQ (reference sequence). The CDR3 is made up of 15 amino acids. The V end lost 1 base, the J end lost 4 bases, and 13 bases lay between the germline ends. The CDR3: CASSLDNGRGETQYF. The DNA for the CDR3 is TGTGCCAGCAGCTTAGACAACGGGAGAGGAGAGACCCAGTACTTC. The full variable domain, with the rest looked up from reference TRBV7-9 and TRBJ2-5, is DTGVSQNPRHKITKRGQNVTFRCDPISEHNRLYWYRQTLGQGPEFLTYFQNEAQLEKSRLLSDRFSAERPKGSFSTLEIQRTEQGDSAMYLCASSLDNGRGETQYFGPGTRLLVL.

The genes are TRBV4-1 and TRBJ2-5, with 10 nucleotides matching TRBD2. The germline V gene encodes CDR1 MGHRA and CDR2 YSYEKL. The CDR3 is made up of 15 amino acids. The J segment lost 5 bases and the V segment lost 0 bases, leaving 3 bases of the junction unmatched. The CDR3: CASSQDLAGAETQYF. As DNA, the CDR3 is TGCGCCAGCAGCCAAGACCTAGCGGGAGCTGAGACCCAGTACTTC.

The V call is TRBV5-4, the J call TRBJ2-7; weak D call: TRBD1 (6 bases). In germline, CDR1 is SGHNT, CDR2 YYREEE (reference sequence). CDR3 length: 15 residues. V lost 0 bases and J 0 bases, leaving 10 bases between the germline ends. The CDR3, as DNA: TGTGCCAGCAGCTTGGAACAGGGCCTCTCCTACGAGCAGTACTTC. Protein product: CASSLEQGLSYEQYF.

This chain links TRBV19 with TRBJ2-2; 8 positions match TRBD1. The germline V gene has CDR1 LNHDA and CDR2 SQIVND (reference sequence). V trimming: 8 bases; J trimming: 6 bases; junction bases outside the gene matches: 11. The CDR3 runs 15 residues. CDR3 in DNA: TGTGCCAGTGGGCCCCGGGACAGGATCCCCGGGGAGCTGTTTTTT. Protein: CASGPRDRIPGELFF.

This clone was counted between two and nine times. The chain is built from TRBV4-2 and TRBJ2-7; 7 bases line up with TRBD2. J gave up 2 bases and V 0 bases, and 4 bases lay outside the gene matches. Germline V lookup: CDR1 LGHNA, CDR2 YNFKEQ. The CDR3 consists of 15 residues. The DNA of the CDR3 is TGTGCCAGCAGCCAAGATGGGGGGGAGCCCTACGAGCAGTACTTC. Protein product: CASSQDGGEPYEQYF.

This chain links TRBV7-2 with TRBJ1-6; 10 bases are a match to TRBD1. Unmatched junction bases numbered 7, after V lost 7 bases and J lost 7 bases. The CDR3 covers 15 residues. CDR1 and CDR2 (germline): SGHTA, FQGNSA. CDR3 DNA sequence: TGTGCCAGCAACAACCGGGACAGGGGAAATTCACCCCTCCACTTT. Translating gives CASNNRDRGNSPLHF.

The chain is built from TRBV2 and TRBJ1-5; the D is unclear. Deletions cut 0 bases from V and 5 bases from J, with 14 bases between. From germline, CDR1 is SNHLY and CDR2 FYNNEI. There are 16 residues in the CDR3. The CDR3: CASSEAARRGYQPQHF. Here the CDR3 DNA reads TGTGCCAGCAGTGAAGCAGCAAGAAGAGGATATCAGCCCCAGCATTTT.

This chain joins TRBV29-1 and TRBJ2-5; D gene unclear. The assigned J gene may be wrong: the sequence end matches TRBJ2-7 better. The CDR3 loop spans 15 amino acids. Germline CDR1 SQVTM, CDR2 ANQGSEA. CDR3 coding DNA: TGCAGCGCCGAAACACAGCATAGTTTTCCCTACGAGCAGTACTTC. Translation gives CSAETQHSFPYEQYF.

The rearrangement links TRBV2 to TRBJ2-2, with 8 bases that match TRBD1. Germline values: CDR1 SNHLY, CDR2 FYNNEI. The V and J ends lost 7 bases and 5 bases, in that order; junction bases with no gene match: 12. CDR3 length equals 16 residues. CDR3 bases: TGTGCCAGCAATATGCTCGCGGACAGGGAAACCGGGGAGCTGTTTTTT. Its translation: CASNMLADRETGELFF.

The V call is TRBV7-6, the J call TRBJ2-6; TRBD1 aligns across 7 bases. The CDR3 has 17 residues. Germline trimming cut 5 bases from V and 0 bases from J; bases unmatched to any gene: 7. Germline CDR1 is SGHVS and CDR2 is FNYEAQ. CDR3 loop: CASSSDRADSGANVLTF. The CDR3 nucleotides read TGTGCCAGCAGCAGTGACAGGGCGGACTCTGGGGCCAACGTCCTGACTTTC.

This rearrangement joins TRBV2 to TRBJ2-1; D is possibly TRBD1 (6 bases). Deletions cut 6 bases from V and 7 bases from J, with 13 bases between. The germline V gene encodes CDR1 SNHLY and CDR2 FYNNEI. The CDR3 runs 13 residues. This CDR3 is CASSWGPGNEQFF. CDR3 in DNA: TGTGCCAGCAGCTGGGGGCCGGGGAATGAGCAGTTCTTC.

In this sample, this clone turned up a few times. V gene TRBV7-2 combines with J gene TRBJ1-1; D not certain. The V end lost 4 bases, the J end lost 11 bases, and 17 bases lay between the germline ends. CDR3 length equals 13 residues. The germline V gene has CDR1 SGHTA and CDR2 FQGNSA. CDR3 amino acids: CASSSRTTRGAFF. The CDR3 coding sequence is TGTGCCAGCAGCTCCCGCACGACCCGCGGCGCTTTCTTT. Variable domain in full (rest from reference TRBV7-2 and TRBJ1-1): GAGVSQSPSNKVTEKGKDVELRCDPISGHTALYWYRQSLGQGLEFLIYFQGNSAPDKSGLPSDRFSAERTGGSVSTLTIQRTQQEDSAVYLCASSSRTTRGAFFGQGTRLTVV.

A few counts support this clone. This same CDR3 is encoded by further DNA sequences in the sample. The chain recombines TRBV5-1 with TRBJ1-1; a weak D match, TRBD1 (6 bases). With 0 bases removed from V and 6 bases from J, the gap between germline ends came to 15 bases. The CDR3 has 15 residues. CDR1 is SGHRS, CDR2 YFSETQ, per germline. CDR3 in DNA: TGCGCCAGCAGCTTGGGGTTGGACAGTGGGGCTGAAGCTTTCTTT. Translating it yields CASSLGLDSGAEAFF. The whole variable domain, remainder taken from reference TRBV5-1 and TRBJ1-1, is KAGVTQTPRYLIKTRGQQVTLSCSPISGHRSVSWYQQTPGQGLQFLFEYFSETQRNKGNFPGRFSGRQFSNSRSEMNVSTLELGDSALYLCASSLGLDSGAEAFFGQGTRLTVV.